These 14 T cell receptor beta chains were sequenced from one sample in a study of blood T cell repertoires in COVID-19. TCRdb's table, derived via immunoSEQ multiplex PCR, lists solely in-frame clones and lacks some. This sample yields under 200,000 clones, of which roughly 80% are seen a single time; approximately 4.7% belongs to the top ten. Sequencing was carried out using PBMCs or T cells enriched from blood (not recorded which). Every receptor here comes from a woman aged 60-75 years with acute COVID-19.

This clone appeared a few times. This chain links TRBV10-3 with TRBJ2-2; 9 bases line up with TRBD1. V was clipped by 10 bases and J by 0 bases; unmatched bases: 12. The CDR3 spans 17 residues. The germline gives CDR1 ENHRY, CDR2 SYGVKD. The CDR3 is CATWDRAQFANTGELFF. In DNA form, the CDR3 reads TGTGCCACCTGGGACAGGGCCCAGTTCGCGAACACCGGGGAGCTGTTTTTT.

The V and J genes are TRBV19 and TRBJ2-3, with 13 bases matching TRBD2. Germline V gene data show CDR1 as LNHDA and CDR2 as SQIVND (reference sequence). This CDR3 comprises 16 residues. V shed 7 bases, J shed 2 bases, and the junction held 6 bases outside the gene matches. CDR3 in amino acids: CASNLGLAGNTDTQYF. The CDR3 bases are TGTGCCAGTAACCTGGGACTAGCGGGGAACACAGATACGCAGTATTTT.

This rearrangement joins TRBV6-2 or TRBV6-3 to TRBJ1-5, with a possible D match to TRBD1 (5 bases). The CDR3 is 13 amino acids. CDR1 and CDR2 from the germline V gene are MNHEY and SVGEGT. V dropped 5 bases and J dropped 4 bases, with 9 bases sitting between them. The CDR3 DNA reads TGTGCCAGCAGTCCGACAGTAAATCAGCCCCAGCATTTT. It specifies CASSPTVNQPQHF.

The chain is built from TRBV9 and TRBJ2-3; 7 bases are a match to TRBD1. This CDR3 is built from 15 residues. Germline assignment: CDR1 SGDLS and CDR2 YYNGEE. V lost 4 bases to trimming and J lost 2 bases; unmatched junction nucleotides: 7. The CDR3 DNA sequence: TGTGCCAGCAGCCGGACAGGCCTAAACACAGATACGCAGTATTTT. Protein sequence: CASSRTGLNTDTQYF. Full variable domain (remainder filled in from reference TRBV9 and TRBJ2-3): DSGVTQTPKHLITATGQRVTLRCSPRSGDLSVYWYQQSLDQGLQFLIQYYNGEERAKGNILERFSAQQFPDLHSELNLSSLELGDSALYFCASSRTGLNTDTQYFGPGTRLTVL.

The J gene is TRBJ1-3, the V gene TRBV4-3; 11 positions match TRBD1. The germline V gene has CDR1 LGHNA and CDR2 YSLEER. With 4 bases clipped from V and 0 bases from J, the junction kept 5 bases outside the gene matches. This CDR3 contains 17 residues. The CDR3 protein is CASSPGQGATSGNTIYF. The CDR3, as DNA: TGCGCCAGCAGCCCAGGACAGGGGGCGACCTCTGGAAACACCATATATTTT.

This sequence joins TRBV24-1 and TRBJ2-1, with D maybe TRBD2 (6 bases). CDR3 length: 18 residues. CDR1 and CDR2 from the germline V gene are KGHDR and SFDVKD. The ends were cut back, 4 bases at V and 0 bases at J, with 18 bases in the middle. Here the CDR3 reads CATSDSGLTVSSYNEQFF. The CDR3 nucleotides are TGTGCCACCAGTGACAGCGGACTAACTGTGAGCTCCTACAATGAGCAGTTCTTC.

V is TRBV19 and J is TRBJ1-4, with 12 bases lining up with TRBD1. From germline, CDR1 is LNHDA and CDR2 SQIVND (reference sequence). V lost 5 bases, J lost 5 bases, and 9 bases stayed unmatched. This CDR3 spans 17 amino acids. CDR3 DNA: TGTGCCAGTAGTTACGGCCGGGACAGGGGGCCGAATGAAAAACTGTTTTTT. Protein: CASSYGRDRGPNEKLFF.

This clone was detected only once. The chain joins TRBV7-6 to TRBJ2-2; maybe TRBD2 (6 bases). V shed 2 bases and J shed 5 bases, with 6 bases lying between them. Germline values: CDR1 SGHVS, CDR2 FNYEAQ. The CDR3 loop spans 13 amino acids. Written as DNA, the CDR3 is TGTGCCAGCAGCTTACGGGAGACCGGGGAGCTGTTTTTT. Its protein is CASSLRETGELFF.

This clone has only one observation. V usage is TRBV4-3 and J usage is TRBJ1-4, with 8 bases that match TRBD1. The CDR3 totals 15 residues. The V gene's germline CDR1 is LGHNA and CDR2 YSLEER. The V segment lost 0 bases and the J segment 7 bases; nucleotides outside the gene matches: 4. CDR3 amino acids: CASSQDRGPFEKLFF. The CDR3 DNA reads TGCGCCAGCAGCCAAGACAGGGGGCCGTTTGAAAAACTGTTTTTT.

This chain's CDR3 is CATMGGRGNTIYF. For the CDR3, the DNA is TGTGCCACCATGGGGGGGCGCGGAAACACCATATATTTT. The chain carries TRBV24-1 and TRBJ1-3, with a possible D match to TRBD1 (6 bases). The CDR3 runs 13 residues. Looked up from germline, CDR1 is KGHDR and CDR2 is SFDVKD. V lost 8 bases and J 4 bases, leaving 11 bases between the germline ends.

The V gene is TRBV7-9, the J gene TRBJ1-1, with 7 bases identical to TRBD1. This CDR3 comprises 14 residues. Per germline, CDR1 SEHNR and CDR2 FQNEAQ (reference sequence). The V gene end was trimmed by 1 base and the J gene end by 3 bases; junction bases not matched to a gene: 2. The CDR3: CASSLEGTDTEAFF. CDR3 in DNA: TGTGCCAGCAGCTTAGAAGGGACAGACACTGAAGCTTTCTTT.

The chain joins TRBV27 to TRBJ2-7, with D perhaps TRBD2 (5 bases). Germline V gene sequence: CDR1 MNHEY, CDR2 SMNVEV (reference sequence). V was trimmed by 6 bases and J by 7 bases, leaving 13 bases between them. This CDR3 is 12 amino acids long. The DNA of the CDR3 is TGTGCCAGCAGCCGTGTAACGGGAGAGCAGTACTTC. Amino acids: CASSRVTGEQYF.

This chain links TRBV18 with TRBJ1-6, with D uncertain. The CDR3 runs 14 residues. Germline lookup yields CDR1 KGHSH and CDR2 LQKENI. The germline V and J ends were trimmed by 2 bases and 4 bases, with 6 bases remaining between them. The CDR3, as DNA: TGTGCCAGCTCACCAGAGGGTTATAATTCACCCCTCCACTTT. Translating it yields CASSPEGYNSPLHF.

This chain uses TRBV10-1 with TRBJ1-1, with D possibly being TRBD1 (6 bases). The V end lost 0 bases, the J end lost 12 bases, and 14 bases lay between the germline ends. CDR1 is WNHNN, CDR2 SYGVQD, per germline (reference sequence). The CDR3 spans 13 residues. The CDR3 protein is CASSESWDTESFF. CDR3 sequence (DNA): TGCGCCAGCAGTGAGTCTTGGGACACGGAATCTTTCTTT.